This TCR beta chain is from a study of blood T cell repertoires in COVID-19. Some clones are missing from TCRdb's copy, which holds only in-frame ones; the method was immunoSEQ multiplex PCR. In the table there are 150,000 to 180,000 clones, 70% to 85% of which are singletons. There are 13 residues in the CDR3. V lost 5 bases, J lost 3 bases, and 3 bases stayed unmatched. Germline values: CDR1 MNHEY, CDR2 SVGEGT. This chain joins TRBV6-2 or TRBV6-3 and TRBJ2-7, with TRBD1 matching over 8 bases. Sequenced material: peripheral blood. This sequence was found in a woman in her fifties or sixties with acute or convalescent COVID-19. For the CDR3, the DNA is TGTGCCAGCAGTCCCGGGACAGGCTACGAGCAGTACTTC. It encodes CASSPGTGYEQYF.